A selection of T cell receptor beta chains follows, all from one sample in a study of response to subunit inactivated influenza vaccine. TCRdb independently ran MiXCR on the RT-PCR reads; one entry per CDR3 protein. The sample contains around 710,000 distinct CDR3 sequences, 14% of which appear only once. This specimen consisted of PBMCs from blood, obtained around 14 days before vaccination. Source of these receptors: a man aged 50-60 years who received an inactivated influenza vaccine. Both conserved end residues are part of each CDR3. A D gene is named only where the DNA matches it firmly. Expanded clones get a size class; other rows say once, few or many, or leave the size out.

j_call clone_size v_call d_call cdr3_nt cdr3_aa
TRBJ2-3 few TRBV15 TRBD2 TGTGCCACCAGCGGCGGACTAGCGGGAAGCGCAGATACGCAGTATTTT CATSGGLAGSADTQYF
TRBJ2-7 many TRBV3-1 - TGTGCCAGCAGCCAAGGTGTGAGCACCTACGAGCAGTACTTC CASSQGVSTYEQYF
TRBJ2-5 few TRBV7-9 - TGTGCCAGCAGCCCTAATCGGGGGGCCGGGGAGACCCAGTACTTC CASSPNRGAGETQYF
TRBJ2-1 few TRBV6-1 - TGTGCCAGCACTACGGGGTCCTACAATGAGCAGTTCTTC CASTTGSYNEQFF
TRBJ1-1 many TRBV30 - TGTGCCTGGAGTGTACACCGAGCTTTCTTT CAWSVHRAFF
TRBJ2-3 - TRBV12-3/TRBV12-4 - TGTGCCAGCAGTTTAGGGACTACGACAGATACGCAGTATTTT CASSLGTTTDTQYF
TRBJ2-1 many TRBV20-1 - TGCAGTGTGCCCAAGGCGGGGGCCAAATGGTGGCAGTTCTTC CSVPKAGAKWWQFF
TRBJ2-1 - TRBV7-9 TRBD2 TGTGCCAGCAGCTTTACTAGCGGGAACAACAATGAGCAGTTCTTC CASSFTSGNNNEQFF
TRBJ1-3 few TRBV7-2 - TGTGCCAGCAGCTTAAGGTTTAGCTCTGGAAACACCATATATTTT CASSLRFSSGNTIYF
TRBJ2-3 many TRBV7-2 - TGTGCCAGCAGCTCAGGACCTTTAGATACGCAGTATTTT CASSSGPLDTQYF
TRBJ2-7 - TRBV21-1 - TGTGCCAGCAGCAACCAGGACAGGGGCAGTAGTTACGAGCAGTACTTC CASSNQDRGSSYEQYF
TRBJ2-3 few TRBV6-2/TRBV6-3 TRBD1 TGTGCCAGCAGTGGACAGGAGGTACCTACAGATACGCAGTATTTT CASSGQEVPTDTQYF
TRBJ2-7 - TRBV7-9 TRBD1 TGTGCCAGCAGCTTTCAGGGGGCCAACGAGCAGTACTTC CASSFQGANEQYF
TRBJ1-5 - TRBV20-1 TRBD1 TGCAGTGCCCTACTCACAGGGGAACAGCCCCAGCATTTT CSALLTGEQPQHF
TRBJ1-5 few TRBV7-9 - TGTGCCTGCGAGGCGGGGGGGAGCAATCAGCCCCAGCATTTT CACEAGGSNQPQHF
TRBJ2-2 - TRBV3-1 - TGTGCCAGCAGCCCTGGAGAAGGGCGGGAGCTGTTTTTT CASSPGEGRELFF
TRBJ2-4 - TRBV7-8 - TGTGCCAGCAGCTTAGAGAGGATAGCCAAAAACATTCAGTACTTC CASSLERIAKNIQYF